The entry below describes one T cell receptor beta chain. The sample comes from a study of OX40 agonist ivuxolimab in advanced cancers. Germline CDR1 is SGHDT and CDR2 is YYEEEE. There are 14 residues in the CDR3. Trimming removed 1 base at V and 5 bases at J, with 10 bases between. Only in-frame clones appear in the TCRdb table, and some are missing; sequencing was by immunoSEQ multiplex PCR. The sample contains around 71,000 clones, around 87% of which appear only once. The rearrangement links TRBV5-6 to TRBJ2-1; D assignment may be TRBD1 or TRBD2 (5 bases each). The origin of this receptor is an adult with an advanced solid tumor such as melanoma, head and neck, liver or kidney cancer. This sample comprised CD4+ or CD8+ T cells sorted from blood, obtained in a trial of the OX40 agonist ivuxolimab. The CDR3, as DNA: TGTGCCAGCAGCTTGTGGGACCCAAACAATGAGCAGTTCTTC. This encodes CASSLWDPNNEQFF. Combining the CDR3 with reference TRBV5-6 and TRBJ2-1 gives the whole variable domain DAGVTQSPTHLIKTRGQQVTLRCSPKSGHDTVSWYQQALGQGPQFIFQYYEEEERQRGNFPDRFSGHQFPNYSSELNVNALLLGDSALYLCASSLWDPNNEQFFGPGTRLTVL.